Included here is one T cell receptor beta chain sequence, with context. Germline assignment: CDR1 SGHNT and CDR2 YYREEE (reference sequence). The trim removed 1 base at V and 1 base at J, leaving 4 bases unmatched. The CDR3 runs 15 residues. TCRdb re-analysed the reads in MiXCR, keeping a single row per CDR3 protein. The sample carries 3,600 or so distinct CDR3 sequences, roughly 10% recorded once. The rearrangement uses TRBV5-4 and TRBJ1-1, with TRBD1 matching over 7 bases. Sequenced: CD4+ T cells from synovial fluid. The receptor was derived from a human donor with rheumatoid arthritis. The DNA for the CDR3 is TGTGCCAGCAGCTTGAGAAACAGGGGGAACACTGAAGCTTTCTTT. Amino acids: CASSLRNRGNTEAFF.